In its sample, the clone carrying this TCR beta chain is medium-sized. Germline assignment: CDR1 SEHNR and CDR2 FQNEAQ (reference sequence). The CDR3 runs to 14 residues. V dropped 0 bases and J dropped 5 bases, with 10 bases sitting between them. The data derive from a study of blood T cell repertoires in COVID-19. Overall study context: Some COVID-19 samples were acute and others convalescent; all came from the United States, Italy and Spain. From T cells, B-cell-depleted T cells, or PBMCs came the material, which was cDNA or gDNA.

Under the authors' procedure: Scientists estimated how many nucleated cells there were by amplifying reference gene primers. Clones were read by immunoSEQ multiplex PCR, and TCRdb kept only the in-frame ones, dropping some. Clonal size and the V and J genes are those of that table, whereas D and trimming came from the DNA. The sample records 150,000 to 200,000 clones, 70% to 90% being singletons. This clonotype originated in a woman older than 75 in a cohort sampled during active or convalescent COVID-19. The material sequenced was peripheral blood. The chain links TRBV7-9 to TRBJ1-1; no firm D call. In DNA form, the CDR3 reads TGTGCCAGCAGCTTAGCGTCTAGTGGAACTGAAGCTTTCTTT. Encoded protein: CASSLASSGTEAFF.